Reported below is one T cell receptor beta chain. Its antigen remains unidentified. Both 60 Vbeta primers and 13 Jbeta primers went into the PCR. Generated by immunoSEQ multiplex PCR, the TCRdb table keeps only in-frame clones and is missing some. The sample lists around 90,000 clones; roughly 60% were seen once. The sample is drawn from a study of cytomegalovirus exposure and HLA in healthy donors. Study findings and constraints: An Asian-associated ancestry cluster reportedly showed fewer N-insertions than the approximately 630-donor mean in a later analysis.

Trimming pared 0 bases from V and 14 bases from J, leaving 11 bases between. The V gene's germline CDR1 is SGHNT and CDR2 YENEEA. This CDR3 spans 12 amino acids. The sequenced material came from PBMCs. The V call is TRBV11-3, the J call TRBJ2-1; D is perhaps TRBD1 (6 bases). The receptor was isolated from a woman younger than 45 in good health and CMV-seropositive. The CDR3 here is CASSLEWTEEFF. CDR3 DNA sequence: TGTGCCAGCAGCTTAGAGTGGACAGAGGAGTTCTTC.